The 13 T cell receptor beta chains below come from one sample, sequenced in a study of T cells in Graves' hyperthyroidism and ophthalmopathy (dated by TCRdb to about 2019). The library was generated by multiplex PCR. Instrument used: Illumina HiSeq 2000. TCR beta CDR3 regions were amplified from RNA transcripts. The first round of RT-PCR for the TCR CDR3 was performed with the HTBI primer set and the Qiagen OneStep RT-PCR kit. TCRdb ran its own pipeline on the public reads, namely fastp trimming at Q25 and MiXCR clone calling, and kept in-frame beta chains. Identical CDR3 protein sequences are pooled into one entry, listed with their most common genes and DNA. A total of 750,000 to 950,000 distinct CDR3 sequences appear in this sample, roughly 37% of them only once. Clones ranked in the top ten supply 8% to 9% of the sample. The material sequenced was blood. The receptors stem from a man between 18 and 29 years old with Graves' hyperthyroidism.

This clonotype was seen at least ten times. This rearrangement joins TRBV7-2 to TRBJ2-5, with D perhaps given as TRBD1 or TRBD2 (6 bases each). In germline, CDR1 is SGHTA, CDR2 FQGNSA. CDR3 length: 12 amino acids. Deletions cut 3 bases from V and 6 bases from J, with 8 bases between. The CDR3 sequence is CASSLGGQTQYF. The CDR3 bases are TGTGCCAGCAGCTTGGGGGGCCAGACCCAGTACTTC.

Worth noting for this clonotype: No conserved phenylalanine or tryptophan is present at the end of the CDR3, so a read error is the likely explanation. The DNA is left out, because the CDR3 cannot be placed on it with certainty; the CDR3 is given as TCRdb lists it. V and J are TRBV29-1 and TRBJ1-1. The V gene's germline CDR1 is SQVTM and CDR2 ANQGSEA. The CDR3 comprises 10 residues, both ends counted. The CDR3 sequence: CSVEDRRTSL.

This clonotype was found a few times. The chain combines TRBV7-8 with TRBJ1-5; a weak D match, TRBD1 (6 bases). The length of the CDR3 is 18 residues. Germline CDR1 SGHVS, CDR2 FQNEAQ. Trimming shortened V by 1 base and J by 0 bases, and 16 bases separated the two germline ends. CDR3 in amino acids: CASSLEYPGENSNQPQHF. CDR3 nucleotide sequence: TGTGCCAGCAGCTTAGAATATCCAGGGGAGAATAGCAATCAGCCCCAGCATTTT.

This clonotype was detected only a few times. The chain links TRBV19 to TRBJ2-2; D remains unclear. This CDR3 has 12 residues. V was trimmed by 5 bases and J by 4 bases, leaving 5 bases between them. The germline V gene has CDR1 LNHDA and CDR2 SQIVND (reference sequence). The CDR3 reads CASSVFTGELFF. The CDR3, as DNA: TGTGCCAGTAGTGTGTTCACCGGGGAGCTGTTTTTT.

In this sample, this clonotype turned up once. V is TRBV29-1 and J is TRBJ1-2; D might be TRBD1 (5 bases). The CDR3 extends over 10 amino acids. V lost 7 bases and J lost 12, with 15 bases in between. Germline V gene data show CDR1 as SQVTM and CDR2 as ANQGSEA. CDR3 amino acids: CSAPGTVNTF. The CDR3 nucleotides read TGCAGCGCCCCAGGGACGGTGAACACCTTC. The variable domain in full, with the rest retrieved from reference TRBV29-1 and TRBJ1-2, is SAVISQKPSRDICQRGTSLTIQCQVDSQVTMMFWYRQQPGQSLTLIATANQGSEATYESGFVIDKFPISRPNLTFSTLTVSNMSPEDSSIYLCSAPGTVNTFGSGTRLTVV.

The chain carries TRBV20-1 and TRBJ2-5; 12 bases are shared with TRBD2. The CDR3 has 17 residues. Germline V gives CDR1 DFQATT, CDR2 SNEGSKA (reference sequence). V dropped 0 bases and J dropped 5; count of bases not matched to a gene: 10. The CDR3, as DNA: TGCAGTGCTAGAGATTCTCGGACTAGCGGGATTTCCGAGACCCAGTACTTC. Encoded protein: CSARDSRTSGISETQYF.

The chain uses TRBV29-1 and TRBJ2-5; D is possibly TRBD1 (7 bases). The germline CDR1 and CDR2 sequences are SQVTM and ANQGSEA. This CDR3 is 16 amino acids long. Trimming took 2 bases from V and 1 from J, leaving 17 bases between them. CDR3 coding DNA: TGCAGCGTTGAAACCGGCGCGGGACAGACCCAAGAGACCCAGTACTTC. Translated: CSVETGAGQTQETQYF.

In its sample, this clonotype was seen many times. The CDR3, as DNA: TGTGCCAGCAGCCTGGACAGGGCCTCTGAAGCTTTCTTT. Translation: CASSLDRASEAFF. The rearrangement joins TRBV7-9 to TRBJ1-1; 8 positions match TRBD1. The CDR3 length is 13 residues. The trim removed 5 bases at V and 6 bases at J, leaving 5 bases unmatched. Germline CDR1 reads SEHNR; CDR2 reads FQNEAQ (reference sequence).

This clonotype was detected once. A junction boundary mismatches the germline segment, possibly from a read error. In nucleotides, the CDR3 is TGCGCCAGCAGCCAAGATGGGGGCGCCGGCACTGAAGCTTTCTTT. Translating it yields CASSQDGGAGTEAFF. The chain employs TRBV7-3 and TRBJ1-1; D is perhaps TRBD1 (6 bases). Germline CDR1 and CDR2: SGHTA and FQGTGA. The CDR3 is 15 amino acids.

This clonotype was detected only once. This chain joins TRBV20-1 and TRBJ1-1, with 10 bases aligning to TRBD1. From germline, CDR1 is DFQATT and CDR2 SNEGSKA (reference sequence). Trimming cost V 6 bases and J 5 bases; bases outside gene matches: 9. The CDR3 spans 14 residues. The CDR3 reads CSADDRGLRTEAFF. The CDR3 region has the DNA TGCAGTGCGGACGACAGGGGGCTGAGGACTGAAGCTTTCTTT.

In its sample, this clonotype was seen many times. The V and J genes are TRBV6-5 and TRBJ1-5, with TRBD1 matching over 7 bases. V lost 6 bases and J lost 5; bases outside the gene matches: 1. The CDR3 runs 12 residues. Germline V gene sequence: CDR1 MNHEY, CDR2 SVGAGI. CDR3 DNA: TGTGCCAGCAGGACAGGGTATCAGCCCCAGCATTTT. Translated: CASRTGYQPQHF.

V usage is TRBV7-2 and J usage is TRBJ1-4; D might be TRBD1 (5 bases). Germline lookup yields CDR1 SGHTA and CDR2 FQGNSA. This CDR3 has 14 residues. V was pared by 5 bases and J by 8 bases, with 15 bases between. CDR3 amino acids: CASSLLGVGEKLFF. DNA for the CDR3: TGTGCCAGCAGCCTCTTGGGGGTCGGGGAAAAACTGTTTTTT.

The CDR3 DNA is TGTGCCAGCAGTCCGGACACCCTGAACACCGGGGAGCTGTTTTTT. Its translation is CASSPDTLNTGELFF. V usage is TRBV7-6 and J usage is TRBJ2-2, with a possible D match to TRBD1 (5 bases). Germline CDR1 reads SGHVS; CDR2 reads FNYEAQ. This CDR3 has 15 residues. The V gene lost 6 bases and the J gene lost 1 base, with 12 bases spanning the gap. Full variable domain (missing parts from reference TRBV7-6 and TRBJ2-2): GAGVSQSPRYKVTKRGQDVALRCDPISGHVSLYWYRQALGQGPEFLTYFNYEAQQDKSGLPNDRFSAERPEGSISTLTIQRTEQRDSAMYRCASSPDTLNTGELFFGEGSRLTVL.